Shown below are 20 T cell receptor beta chains from a single sample sequenced in a study of technical replicates of blood from several donors. Clones were sequenced by immunoSEQ multiplex PCR, and TCRdb holds only the in-frame ones, with some missing. The sample has 80,000 to 95,000 clones, 85% to 95% seen once. Sequencing was done on a sample of T cells isolated from PBMCs. Receptors were obtained from a human donor in good health.

This chain connects TRBV29-1 to TRBJ1-2; a weak D match, TRBD1 (6 bases). The CDR3 runs to 13 residues. Deletions cut 8 bases from V and 4 bases from J, with 17 bases between. The germline V gene encodes CDR1 SQVTM and CDR2 ANQGSEA. The CDR3, as DNA: TGCAGCACCCAGGGGAACGGGATCTATGGCTACACCTTC. It specifies CSTQGNGIYGYTF.

This clone was detected once. This chain links TRBV28 with TRBJ1-3; D remains ambiguous. The CDR3 length is 14 residues. V shed 2 bases and J shed 2 bases, with 7 bases lying between them. Germline lookup yields CDR1 MDHEN and CDR2 SYDVKM. CDR3 amino acids: CASSLQNAGNTIYF. CDR3 nucleotides: TGTGCCAGCAGTTTACAGAACGCTGGAAACACCATATATTTT. Complete variable domain (other parts from reference TRBV28 and TRBJ1-3): DVKVTQSSRYLVKRTGEKVFLECVQDMDHENMFWYRQDPGLGLRLIYFSYDVKMKEKGDIPEGYSVSREKKERFSLILESASTNQTSMYLCASSLQNAGNTIYFGEGSWLTVV.

This clone appeared a few times. The CDR3: CASGLGLAGVSAYEQYF. CDR3 in DNA: TGTGCTAGTGGTTTGGGACTAGCGGGAGTTTCGGCCTACGAGCAGTACTTC. This chain uses TRBV12-5 with TRBJ2-7, with 12 bases lining up with TRBD2. J was trimmed by 2 bases and V by 1 base; bases with no gene match: 6. Germline loops: CDR1 LGHNT, CDR2 FRNRAP. The CDR3 sequence is 17 residues long.

The chain is built from TRBV19 and TRBJ2-2; D is unresolved. Trimming cost V 5 bases and J 7 bases, with 11 bases left between them. CDR3 length equals 13 residues. From germline, CDR1 is LNHDA and CDR2 SQIVND (reference sequence). In DNA, the CDR3 is TGTGCCAGTAGTTCCCCCCGGGTCGGGGAGCTGTTTTTT. This gives the protein CASSSPRVGELFF.

The chain joins TRBV9 to TRBJ2-3; D is uncertain. CDR3 length: 12 amino acids. V was shortened by 3 bases and J by 2 bases, with 4 bases between the two germline ends. Germline CDR1 SGDLS, CDR2 YYNGEE. CDR3 in amino acids: CASSAFTDTQYF. The CDR3 DNA reads as TGTGCCAGCAGCGCCTTCACAGATACGCAGTATTTT. Using reference TRBV9 and TRBJ2-3 for the parts outside the CDR3, the full variable domain is DSGVTQTPKHLITATGQRVTLRCSPRSGDLSVYWYQQSLDQGLQFLIQYYNGEERAKGNILERFSAQQFPDLHSELNLSSLELGDSALYFCASSAFTDTQYFGPGTRLTVL.

The chain combines TRBV23-1 with TRBJ2-7; D perhaps matches TRBD1 (5 bases). TRBV23-1 is an ORF for which the function is uncertain. This CDR3 spans 14 amino acids. V lost 0 bases and J lost 2, with 8 bases in between. The CDR3 spells CASSQSPGTYEQYF. CDR3 coding DNA: TGCGCCAGCAGTCAATCTCCAGGGACCTACGAGCAGTACTTC.

The V call is TRBV5-1, the J call TRBJ2-2; no definite D call. Germline CDR1 SGHRS, CDR2 YFSETQ. V lost 0 bases and J 4 bases, leaving 7 bases between the germline ends. This CDR3 is 14 amino acids long. The CDR3 DNA sequence: TGCGCCAGCAGCTTGGGCGGTACCACCGGGGAGCTGTTTTTT. Translation: CASSLGGTTGELFF.

The V call is TRBV5-1, the J call TRBJ1-1; D call uncertain. Germline V gene lookup returns CDR1 SGHRS and CDR2 YFSETQ. There are 15 residues in the CDR3. The germline V and J ends were trimmed by 0 bases and 0 bases, with 9 bases remaining between them. The CDR3 protein is CASSLGAGMNTEAFF. The CDR3 DNA is TGCGCCAGCAGCTTGGGGGCGGGGATGAACACTGAAGCTTTCTTT.

The chain links TRBV14 to TRBJ2-1; weak D call: TRBD1 (6 bases). Trimming took 3 bases from V and 8 from J, leaving 11 bases between them. The CDR3 extends over 13 amino acids. Germline CDR1 reads SGHDN; CDR2 reads FVKESK. CDR3 bases: TGTGCCAGCAGCCAGGGACATTTCCATGAGCAGTTCTTC. This codes for CASSQGHFHEQFF.

The gene calls are TRBV7-8 and TRBJ1-1; no definite D call. V gave up 1 base and J gave up 7 bases, with 13 bases separating them. Germline-derived CDR1 and CDR2 are SGHVS and FQNEAQ. The length of the CDR3 is 14 residues. The CDR3 DNA reads TGTGCCAGCAGCTTAGAGTCTCGCCGGGTTGAAGCTTTCTTT. Translated: CASSLESRRVEAFF.

CDR3 residues: CASSFHGGVNEKLFF. CDR3 sequence (DNA): TGTGCCAGCAGCTTTCATGGGGGCGTTAATGAAAAACTGTTTTTT. The V and J genes are TRBV5-6 and TRBJ1-4, with D tentatively TRBD1 (6 bases). This CDR3 comprises 15 residues. CDR1 SGHDT and CDR2 YYEEEE come from the germline V gene. The V end was cut by 2 bases, the J end by 4 bases, with 12 bases between.

CDR3 sequence: CASSRDRGPGELFF. The CDR3 nucleotides read TGTGCCAGCAGCCGGGACAGGGGGCCCGGGGAGCTGTTTTTT. The chain recombines TRBV7-2 with TRBJ2-2; TRBD1 agrees at 12 bases. Germline CDR1 is SGHTA and CDR2 is FQGNSA. This CDR3 is 14 amino acids long. After removal of 5 bases from V and 6 bases from J, the junction contained 1 base not matched to a gene.

V is TRBV11-3 and J is TRBJ1-2; 9 bases are a match to TRBD1. The CDR3 runs 14 residues. Losses at the gene ends were 3 bases for V and 8 bases for J; bases not matched to a gene: 7. Germline V gene sequence: CDR1 SGHNT, CDR2 YENEEA. CDR3 sequence (DNA): TGTGCCAGCAGCTTCGGGACAGGGAGGGGAGGCTACACCTTC. It specifies CASSFGTGRGGYTF.

The rearrangement joins TRBV30 to TRBJ1-3; weak D call: TRBD1 (6 bases). Germline V gene lookup returns CDR1 GTSNPN and CDR2 SVGIG (reference sequence). The CDR3 is 14 residues long. The V and J ends lost 0 bases and 0 bases respectively, with 6 bases between them. Written as DNA, the CDR3 is TGTGCCTGGAGTGTAGGGGGCTCTGGAAACACCATATATTTT. It encodes CAWSVGGSGNTIYF.

This sequence joins TRBV18 and TRBJ2-7; the match to TRBD1 covers 9 bases. The CDR3 totals 15 residues. The trim removed 2 bases at V and 4 bases at J, leaving 6 bases unmatched. Germline values: CDR1 KGHSH, CDR2 LQKENI. The CDR3 DNA sequence: TGTGCCAGCTCACCAGTCACAGGGGGCGCATACGAGCAGTACTTC. Protein: CASSPVTGGAYEQYF.

In its sample, this clone was seen once. The chain uses TRBV7-9 and TRBJ2-5, with 7 bases fitting TRBD2. After removal of 4 bases from V and 1 base from J, the junction contained 9 bases not matched to a gene. Germline V gives CDR1 SEHNR, CDR2 FQNEAQ (reference sequence). This CDR3 spans 16 amino acids. CDR3 sequence (DNA): TGTGCCAGCAGCTCGGGCGGGGGAGGGTCCCAAGAGACCCAGTACTTC. Protein: CASSSGGGGSQETQYF.

This clone was observed once. V usage is TRBV30 and J usage is TRBJ2-2; TRBD1 is a possible D gene (6 bases). The germline V gene has CDR1 GTSNPN and CDR2 SVGIG (reference sequence). Trimming cost V 2 bases and J 7 bases, with 14 bases left between them. This CDR3 has 14 amino acids. The CDR3 loop reads CAWSTGNSDGELFF. The CDR3 region has the DNA TGTGCCTGGAGTACAGGGAATTCAGACGGGGAGCTGTTTTTT. The full variable domain, completed using reference TRBV30 and TRBJ2-2, is SQTIHQWPATLVQPVGSPLSLECTVEGTSNPNLYWYRQAAGRGLQLLFYSVGIGQISSEVPQNLSASRPQDRQFILSSKKLLLSDSGFYLCAWSTGNSDGELFFGEGSRLTVL.

This clone was seen a few times. J is TRBJ1-1 and V is TRBV5-4; D not certain. The CDR3 contains 16 residues. Trimming took off 0 bases at V and 3 bases at J, with 15 bases between the two ends. The germline gives CDR1 SGHNT, CDR2 YYREEE (reference sequence). The CDR3 here is CASSLEWEGEDTEAFF. CDR3 bases: TGTGCCAGCAGCTTGGAATGGGAGGGTGAGGACACTGAAGCTTTCTTT.

CDR3 loop: CASSHSLGGALISGELFF. The CDR3 DNA reads as TGTGCCAGCAGCCATAGCTTGGGGGGGGCGCTAATCTCCGGGGAGCTGTTTTTT. This rearrangement joins TRBV7-6 to TRBJ2-2, with D perhaps matching TRBD2 (7 bases). CDR3 length: 18 amino acids. The V end lost 5 bases, the J end lost 6 bases, and 25 bases lay between the germline ends. From germline, CDR1 is SGHVS and CDR2 FNYEAQ.

A single count supports this clone. This chain connects TRBV5-4 to TRBJ2-3; D possibly corresponds to TRBD1 (5 bases). V lost 0 bases and J 6 bases, leaving 8 bases between the germline ends. There are 13 residues in the CDR3. Germline V gene data show CDR1 as SGHNT and CDR2 as YYREEE (reference sequence). CDR3 residues: CASSLGRADTQYF. The CDR3 DNA sequence: TGTGCCAGCAGCTTGGGCAGGGCGGATACGCAGTATTTT.